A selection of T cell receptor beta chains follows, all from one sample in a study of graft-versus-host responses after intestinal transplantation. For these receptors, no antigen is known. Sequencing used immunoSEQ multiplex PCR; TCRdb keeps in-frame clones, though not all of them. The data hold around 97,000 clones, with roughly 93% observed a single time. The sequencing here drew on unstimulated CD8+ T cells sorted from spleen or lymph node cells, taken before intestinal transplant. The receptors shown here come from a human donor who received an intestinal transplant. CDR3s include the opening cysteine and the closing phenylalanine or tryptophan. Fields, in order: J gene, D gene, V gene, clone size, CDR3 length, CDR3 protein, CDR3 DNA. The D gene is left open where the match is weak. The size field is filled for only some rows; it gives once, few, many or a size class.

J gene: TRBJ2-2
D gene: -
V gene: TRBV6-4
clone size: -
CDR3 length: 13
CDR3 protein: CASSDRDTGELFF
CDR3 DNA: TGTGCCAGCAGTGACAGGGACACCGGGGAGCTGTTTTTT

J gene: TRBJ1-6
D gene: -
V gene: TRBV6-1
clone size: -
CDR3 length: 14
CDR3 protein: CASSEWFNSSPLHF
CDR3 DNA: TGTGCCAGCAGTGAATGGTTCAATAGTTCACCCCTCCACTTT

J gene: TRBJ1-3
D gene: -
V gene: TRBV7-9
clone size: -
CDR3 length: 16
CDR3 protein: CASSPQGVLPGNTIYF
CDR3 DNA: TGTGCCAGCAGCCCCCAAGGGGTATTGCCCGGAAACACCATATATTTT

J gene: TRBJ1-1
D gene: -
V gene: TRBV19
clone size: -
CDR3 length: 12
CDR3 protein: CASSIGGGEAFF
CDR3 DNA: TGTGCCAGTAGTATTGGCGGGGGTGAAGCTTTCTTT

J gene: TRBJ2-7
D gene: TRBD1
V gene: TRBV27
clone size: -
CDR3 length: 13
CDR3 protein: CASSPDRGNEQYF
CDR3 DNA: TGTGCCAGCAGCCCCGACAGGGGGAACGAGCAGTACTTC

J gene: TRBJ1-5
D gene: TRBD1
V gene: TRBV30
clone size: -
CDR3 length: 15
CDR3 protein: CAWSETGTFNQPQHF
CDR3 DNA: TGTGCCTGGAGTGAGACAGGGACTTTCAATCAGCCCCAGCATTTT

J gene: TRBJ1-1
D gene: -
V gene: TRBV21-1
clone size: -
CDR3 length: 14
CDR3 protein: CASSTLDGSTEAFF
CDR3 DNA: TGTGCCAGCAGCACACTGGACGGGAGTACTGAAGCTTTCTTT

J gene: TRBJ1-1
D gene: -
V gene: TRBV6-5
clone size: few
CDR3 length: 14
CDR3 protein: CASSYLGGGTEAFF
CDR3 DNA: TGTGCCAGCAGTTACCTCGGGGGGGGGACTGAAGCTTTCTTT

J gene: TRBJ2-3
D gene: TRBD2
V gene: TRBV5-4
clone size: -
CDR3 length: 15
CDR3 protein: CASSFAGGPPDTQYF
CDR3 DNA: TGTGCCAGCAGTTTTGCGGGGGGCCCCCCAGATACGCAGTATTTT

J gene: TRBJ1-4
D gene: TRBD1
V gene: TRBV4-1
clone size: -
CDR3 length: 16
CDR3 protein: CASSRSEGQSNEKLFF
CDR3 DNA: TGCGCCAGCAGCCGGTCGGAGGGACAGTCTAATGAAAAACTGTTTTTT

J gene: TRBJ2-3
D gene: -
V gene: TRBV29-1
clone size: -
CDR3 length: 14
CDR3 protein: CSVEDLRGADTQYF
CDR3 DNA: TGCAGCGTTGAAGACTTGCGGGGCGCAGATACGCAGTATTTT

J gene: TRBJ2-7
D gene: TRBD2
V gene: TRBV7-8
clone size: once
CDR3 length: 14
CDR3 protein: CASSLDGGGYEQYF
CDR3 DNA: TGTGCCAGCAGCTTAGACGGGGGGGGATACGAGCAGTACTTC

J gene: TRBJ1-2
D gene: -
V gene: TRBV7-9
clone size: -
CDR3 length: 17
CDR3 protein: CASSPRAGSRAVYGYTF
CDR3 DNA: TGTGCCAGCAGCCCCCGAGCCGGGAGCCGGGCGGTCTATGGCTACACCTTC

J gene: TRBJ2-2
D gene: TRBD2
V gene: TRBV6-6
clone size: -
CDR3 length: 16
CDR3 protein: CASSNIGGAWGGELFF
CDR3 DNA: TGTGCCAGCAGCAACATCGGGGGGGCCTGGGGCGGGGAGCTGTTTTTT

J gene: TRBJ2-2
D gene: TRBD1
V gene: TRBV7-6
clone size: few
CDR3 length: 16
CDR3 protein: CASTTRTGVGTGELFF
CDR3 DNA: TGTGCCAGCACCACCCGGACAGGGGTTGGGACCGGGGAGCTGTTTTTT

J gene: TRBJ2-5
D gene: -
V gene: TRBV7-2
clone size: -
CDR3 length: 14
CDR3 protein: CASSAPGARETQYF
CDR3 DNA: TGTGCCAGCAGCGCACCCGGGGCTCGGGAGACCCAGTACTTC

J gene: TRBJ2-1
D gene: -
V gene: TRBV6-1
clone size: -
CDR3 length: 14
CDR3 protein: CASSEGRDGNEQFF
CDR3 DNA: TGTGCCAGCAGTGAAGGGCGGGATGGGAATGAGCAGTTCTTC

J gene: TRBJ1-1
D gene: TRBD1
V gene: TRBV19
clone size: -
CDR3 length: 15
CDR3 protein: CASSSHTGGFTEAFF
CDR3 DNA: TGTGCCAGTAGTTCCCATACAGGGGGTTTTACTGAAGCTTTCTTT